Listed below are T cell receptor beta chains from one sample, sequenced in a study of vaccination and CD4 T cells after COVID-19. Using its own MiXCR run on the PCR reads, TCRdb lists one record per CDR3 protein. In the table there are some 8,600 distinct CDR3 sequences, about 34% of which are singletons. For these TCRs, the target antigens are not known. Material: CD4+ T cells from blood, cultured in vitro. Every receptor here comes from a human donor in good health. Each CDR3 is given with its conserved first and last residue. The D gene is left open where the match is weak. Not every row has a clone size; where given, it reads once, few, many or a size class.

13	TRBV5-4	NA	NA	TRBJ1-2	TGTGCCAGCAGCTTTGGGGGCCCCTATGGCTACACCTTC	CASSFGGPYGYTF
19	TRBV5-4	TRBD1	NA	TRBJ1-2	TGTGCCAGCAGCCGCCGACAGGGGGCAAAATCCCCAACTGGCTATGGCTGCACCTTC	CASSRRQGAKSPTGYGCTF
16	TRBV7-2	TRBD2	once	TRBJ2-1	TGTGCCAGCAGCTTAAGCGGCGGGAGCTCCTACAATGAGCAGTTCTTC	CASSLSGGSSYNEQFF
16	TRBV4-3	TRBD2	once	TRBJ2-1	TGCGCCAGCAGCCAGTCATGGGAGGGCTCCTACAATGAGCAGTTCTTC	CASSQSWEGSYNEQFF
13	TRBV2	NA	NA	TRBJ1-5	TGTGCCAGCGGCGGGGGAGTGAATCAGCCCCAGCATTTT	CASGGGVNQPQHF
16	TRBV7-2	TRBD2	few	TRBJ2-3	TGTGCCAGCAGCCTCCGATCTAGCGGAGCAACAGATACGCAGTATTTT	CASSLRSSGATDTQYF
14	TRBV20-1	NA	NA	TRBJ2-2	TGCAGTGCTCTACGTTACAGGAGCACCGGGGAGCTGTTTTTT	CSALRYRSTGELFF
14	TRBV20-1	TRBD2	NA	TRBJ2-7	TGCAGTGCTGCGGCGTCTAGCGGGTTCTACGAGCAGTACTTC	CSAAASSGFYEQYF
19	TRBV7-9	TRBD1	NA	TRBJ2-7	TGTGCCAGCAGCAAAAGGGGGACAGAGCCCCTCGGAGCGGTCTACGAGCAGTACTTC	CASSKRGTEPLGAVYEQYF
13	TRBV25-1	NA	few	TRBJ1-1	TGTGCCAGCAGGAGGGGTGATGACACTGAAGCTTTCTTT	CASRRGDDTEAFF
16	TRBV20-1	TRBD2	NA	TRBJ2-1	TGCAGTGCTAGGCATCCGGCCGGGCTAGCGGACAATGAGCAGTTCTTC	CSARHPAGLADNEQFF
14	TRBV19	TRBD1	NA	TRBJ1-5	TGTGCCAGTAGTGGAGACAGGGGGGATCAGCCCCAGCATTTT	CASSGDRGDQPQHF
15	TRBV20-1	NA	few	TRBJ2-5	TGCAGTGCTAGAGATCGCGGCGGAGCCGGGGAGACCCAGTACTTC	CSARDRGGAGETQYF
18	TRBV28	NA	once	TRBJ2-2	TGTGCCAGCAGTTTATTGTCCCCGGGGGGCCTTTTGTCCGGGGAGCTGTTTTTT	CASSLLSPGGLLSGELFF
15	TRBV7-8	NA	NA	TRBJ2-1	TGTGCCAGCAGCTTATCAGGGTATCCCTACAATGAGCAGTTCTTC	CASSLSGYPYNEQFF
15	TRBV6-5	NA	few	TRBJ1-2	TGTGCCAGCAGTTACTCTTTGACAGGCAGTCATGGCTACACCTTC	CASSYSLTGSHGYTF
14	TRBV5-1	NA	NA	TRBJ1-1	TGCGCCAGCAGCTTTGGAAGCCTGAACACTGAAGCTTTCTTT	CASSFGSLNTEAFF
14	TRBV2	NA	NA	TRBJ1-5	TGTGCCAGCAGTGAAGTTGGAGGGAATCAGCCCCAGCATTTT	CASSEVGGNQPQHF
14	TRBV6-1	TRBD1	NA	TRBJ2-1	TGTGCCAGCAGAACCGGGACAGGATACAATGAGCAGTTCTTC	CASRTGTGYNEQFF
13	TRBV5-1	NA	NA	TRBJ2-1	TGCGCCAGCAGTCAAGGAAGGACCGAGGACATATTCTTC	CASSQGRTEDIFF
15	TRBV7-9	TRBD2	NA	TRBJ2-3	TGTGCCAGCAGCCACGGCGCTAGCGGGGGAGGTACGCAGTATTTT	CASSHGASGGGTQYF
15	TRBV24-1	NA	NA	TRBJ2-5	TGTGCCACCAGTGACCTAGGGACTCCCGAGCAGACCCAGTACTTC	CATSDLGTPEQTQYF
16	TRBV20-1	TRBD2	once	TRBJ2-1	TGCAGTGCTAGAGATCCCAGCGGGAGCTTTACCAATGAGCAGTTCTTC	CSARDPSGSFTNEQFF
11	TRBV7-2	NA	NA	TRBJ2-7	TGTGCCAGCAGCCACGCGAGAGAGCAGTACTTC	CASSHAREQYF
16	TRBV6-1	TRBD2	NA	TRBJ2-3	TGTGCCAGCAGCCCTAAGCGGGAGGGCCGAGAAGATACGCAGTATTTT	CASSPKREGREDTQYF
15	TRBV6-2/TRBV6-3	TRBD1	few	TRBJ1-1	TGTGCCAGCAGGCTTACAGGGGTAAGTTTTACTGAAGCTTTCTTT	CASRLTGVSFTEAFF
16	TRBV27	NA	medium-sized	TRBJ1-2	TGTGCCAGCAGGGGGGACGGGCTAACAGCTAACTATGGCTACACCTTC	CASRGDGLTANYGYTF
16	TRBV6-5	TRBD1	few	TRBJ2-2	TGTGCCAGCAGTTTACCGGGACAGGGGTATGCCGGGGAGCTGTTTTTT	CASSLPGQGYAGELFF
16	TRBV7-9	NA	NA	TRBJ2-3	TGTGCCAGCAGCCGTCGTAGACAGGAAAGCACAGATACGCAGTATTTT	CASSRRRQESTDTQYF
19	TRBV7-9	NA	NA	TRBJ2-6	TGTGCCAGCGCATTTGGGGGAGGAGGACTCGGCTCTGGGGCCAACGTCCTGACTTTC	CASAFGGGGLGSGANVLTF
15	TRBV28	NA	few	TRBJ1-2	TGTGCCAGCAGATCGCCCCGGGGCGGAGGCTATGGCTACACCTTC	CASRSPRGGGYGYTF
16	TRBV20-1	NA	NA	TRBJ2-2	TGCAGTGCTATAGACAGGGATAGCGGGAACACCGGGGAGCTGTTTTTT	CSAIDRDSGNTGELFF
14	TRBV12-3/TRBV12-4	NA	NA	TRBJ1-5	TGTGCCAGCAGACTTACAGGGTCCAATCAGCCCCAGCATTTT	CASRLTGSNQPQHF
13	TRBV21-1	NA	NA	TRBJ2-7	TGTGCCAGCAAGGGTCCTTCCGAGAACGAGCAGTACTTC	CASKGPSENEQYF
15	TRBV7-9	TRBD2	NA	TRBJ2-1	TGTGCCAGCAGCTCCCTTAGCGGGAGGGGCGATGAGCAGTTCTTC	CASSSLSGRGDEQFF
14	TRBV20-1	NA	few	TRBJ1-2	TGCAGTGCTAATAGTGGGGGGCGAGCATATGGCTACACCTTC	CSANSGGRAYGYTF
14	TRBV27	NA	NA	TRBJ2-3	TGTGCCAGCAGGCCAGGTGCTAGCACAGATACGCAGTATTTT	CASRPGASTDTQYF